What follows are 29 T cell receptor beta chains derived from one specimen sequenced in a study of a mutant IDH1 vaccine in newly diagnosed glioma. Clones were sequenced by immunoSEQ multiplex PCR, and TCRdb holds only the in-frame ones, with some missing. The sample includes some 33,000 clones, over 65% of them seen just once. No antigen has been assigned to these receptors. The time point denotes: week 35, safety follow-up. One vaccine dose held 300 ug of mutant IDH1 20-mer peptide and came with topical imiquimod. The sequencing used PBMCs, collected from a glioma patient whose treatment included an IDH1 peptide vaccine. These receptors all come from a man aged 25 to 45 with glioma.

The CDR3 reads CASSQTLAGSNNEQFF. Here the CDR3 DNA reads TGCGCCAGCAGCCAGACCCTAGCGGGATCAAACAATGAGCAGTTCTTC. The chain couples TRBV4-1 to TRBJ2-1; 9 nucleotides match TRBD2. This CDR3 comprises 16 residues. Germline V gene sequence: CDR1 MGHRA, CDR2 YSYEKL. With V trimmed by 3 bases and J by 5 bases, 8 bases remained unmatched.

The CDR3 nucleotides read TGTGCCAGCTTACAGGGGGATGAAAAACTGTTTTTT. It codes for CASLQGDEKLFF. The chain joins TRBV6-1 to TRBJ1-4; 8 positions agree with TRBD1. Germline lookup yields CDR1 MNHNS and CDR2 SASEGT. The CDR3 is 12 amino acids. J lost 6 bases, V lost 8 bases, and 2 bases had no gene match.

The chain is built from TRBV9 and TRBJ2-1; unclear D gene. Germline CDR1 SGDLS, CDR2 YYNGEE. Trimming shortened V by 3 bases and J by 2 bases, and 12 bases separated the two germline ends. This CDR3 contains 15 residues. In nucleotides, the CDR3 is TGTGCCAGCAGCGCCCTGGGCAGGCCCTACAATGAGCAGTTCTTC. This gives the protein CASSALGRPYNEQFF.

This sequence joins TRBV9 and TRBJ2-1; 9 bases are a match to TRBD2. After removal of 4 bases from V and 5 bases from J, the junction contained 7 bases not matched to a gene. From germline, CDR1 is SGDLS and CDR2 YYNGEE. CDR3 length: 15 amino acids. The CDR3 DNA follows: TGTGCCAGCAGCATTGGACTAGCGTACGACAATGAGCAGTTCTTC. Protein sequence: CASSIGLAYDNEQFF.

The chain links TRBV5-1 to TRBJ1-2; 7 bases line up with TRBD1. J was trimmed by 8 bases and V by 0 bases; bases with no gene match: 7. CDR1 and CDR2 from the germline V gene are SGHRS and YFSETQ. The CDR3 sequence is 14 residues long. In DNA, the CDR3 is TGCGCCAGCAGCTTGGAGGGGGCTTTTGGAGGCTACACCTTC. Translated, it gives CASSLEGAFGGYTF.

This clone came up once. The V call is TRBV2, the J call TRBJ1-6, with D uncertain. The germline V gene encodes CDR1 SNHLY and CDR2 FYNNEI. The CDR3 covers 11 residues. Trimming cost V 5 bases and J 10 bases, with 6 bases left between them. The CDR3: CASSSGSPLHF. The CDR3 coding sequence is TGTGCCAGCAGTTCCGGGTCACCCCTCCACTTT.

The CDR3 loop is CASSEAGPPV. The CDR3 DNA follows: TGTGCCAGCAGTGAGGCAGGGCCTCCTGTC. This rearrangement joins TRBV2 to TRBJ2-7; D is perhaps TRBD1 (5 bases). CDR3 length: 10 residues. Germline V gene data show CDR1 as SNHLY and CDR2 as FYNNEI.

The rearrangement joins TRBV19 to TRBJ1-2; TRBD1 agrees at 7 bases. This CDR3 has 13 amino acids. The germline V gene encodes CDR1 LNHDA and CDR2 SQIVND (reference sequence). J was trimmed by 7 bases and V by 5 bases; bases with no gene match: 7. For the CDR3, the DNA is TGTGCCAGTAGTCTGACAGGGACTGGTGGCTACACCTTC. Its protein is CASSLTGTGGYTF.

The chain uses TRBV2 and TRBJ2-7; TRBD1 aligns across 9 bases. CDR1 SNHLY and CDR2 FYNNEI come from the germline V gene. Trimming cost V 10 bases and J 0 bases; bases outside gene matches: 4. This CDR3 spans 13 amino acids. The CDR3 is CAIRQGVSYEQYF. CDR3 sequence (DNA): TGTGCCATCCGACAGGGGGTCTCCTACGAGCAGTACTTC. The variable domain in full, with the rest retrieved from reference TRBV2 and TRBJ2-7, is EPEVTQTPSHQVTQMGQEVILRCVPISNHLYFYWYRQILGQKVEFLVSFYNNEISEKSEIFDDQFSVERPDGSNFTLKIRSTKLEDSAMYFCAIRQGVSYEQYFGPGTRLTVT.

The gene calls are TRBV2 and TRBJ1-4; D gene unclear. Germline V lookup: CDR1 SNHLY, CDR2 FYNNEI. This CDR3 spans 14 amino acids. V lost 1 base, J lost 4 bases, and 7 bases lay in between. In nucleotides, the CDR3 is TGTGCCAGCAGTGAAGGGCTTTATAATGAAAAACTGTTTTTT. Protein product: CASSEGLYNEKLFF. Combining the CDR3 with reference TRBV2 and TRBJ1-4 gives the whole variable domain EPEVTQTPSHQVTQMGQEVILRCVPISNHLYFYWYRQILGQKVEFLVSFYNNEISEKSEIFDDQFSVERPDGSNFTLKIRSTKLEDSAMYFCASSEGLYNEKLFFGSGTQLSVL.

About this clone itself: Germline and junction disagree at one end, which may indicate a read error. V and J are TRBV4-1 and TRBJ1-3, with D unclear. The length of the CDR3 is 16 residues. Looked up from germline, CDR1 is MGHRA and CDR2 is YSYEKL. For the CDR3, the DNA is TGCGCCAGCAGCCAAGTAACGTTGACGGCCGGAACCACCATATATTTT. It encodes CASSQVTLTAGTTIYF.

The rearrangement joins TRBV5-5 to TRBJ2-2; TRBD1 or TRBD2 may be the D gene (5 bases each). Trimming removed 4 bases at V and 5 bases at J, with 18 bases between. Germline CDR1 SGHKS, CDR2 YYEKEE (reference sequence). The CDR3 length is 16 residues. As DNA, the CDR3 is TGTGCCAGCAGCCTAACGAGGGGAACAGTAACCGGGGAGCTGTTTTTT. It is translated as CASSLTRGTVTGELFF.

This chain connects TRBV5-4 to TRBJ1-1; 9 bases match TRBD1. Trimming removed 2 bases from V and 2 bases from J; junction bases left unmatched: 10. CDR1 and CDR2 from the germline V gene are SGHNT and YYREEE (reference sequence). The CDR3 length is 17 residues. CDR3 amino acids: CASSFLTGGLVNTEAFF. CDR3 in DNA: TGTGCCAGCAGCTTCCTGACAGGGGGTCTGGTTAACACTGAAGCTTTCTTT.

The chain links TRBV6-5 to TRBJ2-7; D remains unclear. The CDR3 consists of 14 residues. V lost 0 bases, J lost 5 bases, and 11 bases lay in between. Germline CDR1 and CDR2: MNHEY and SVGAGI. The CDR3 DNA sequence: TGTGCCAGCAGTTACTCGTATTTGACCCACGAGCAGTACTTC. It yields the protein CASSYSYLTHEQYF.

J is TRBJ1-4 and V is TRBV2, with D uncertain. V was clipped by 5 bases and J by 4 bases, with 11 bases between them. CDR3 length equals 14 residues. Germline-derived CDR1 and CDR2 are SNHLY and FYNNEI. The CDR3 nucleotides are TGTGCCAGCAGTTTGGACGGAGATAATGAAAAACTGTTTTTT. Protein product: CASSLDGDNEKLFF.

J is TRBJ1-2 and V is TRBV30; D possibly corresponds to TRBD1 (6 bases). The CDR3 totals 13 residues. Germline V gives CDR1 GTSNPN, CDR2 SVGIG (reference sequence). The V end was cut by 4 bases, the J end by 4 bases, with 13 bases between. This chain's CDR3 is CAWTRGGGYGYTF. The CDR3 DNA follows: TGTGCCTGGACAAGAGGGGGAGGCTATGGCTACACCTTC.

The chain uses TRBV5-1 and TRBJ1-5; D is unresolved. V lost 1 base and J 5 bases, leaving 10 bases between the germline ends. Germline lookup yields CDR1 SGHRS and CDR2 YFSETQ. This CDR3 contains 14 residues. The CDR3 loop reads CASSLSGPHQPQHF. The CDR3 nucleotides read TGCGCCAGCAGCTTGAGTGGGCCCCATCAGCCCCAGCATTTT. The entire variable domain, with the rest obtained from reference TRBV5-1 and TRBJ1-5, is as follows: KAGVTQTPRYLIKTRGQQVTLSCSPISGHRSVSWYQQTPGQGLQFLFEYFSETQRNKGNFPGRFSGRQFSNSRSEMNVSTLELGDSALYLCASSLSGPHQPQHFGDGTRLSIL.

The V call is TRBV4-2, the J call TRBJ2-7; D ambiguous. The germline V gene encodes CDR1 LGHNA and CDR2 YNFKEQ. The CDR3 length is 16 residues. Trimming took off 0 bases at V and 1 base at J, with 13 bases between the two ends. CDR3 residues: CASSQEKAYLSYEQYF. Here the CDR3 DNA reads TGTGCCAGCAGCCAAGAGAAGGCCTACCTGTCCTACGAGCAGTACTTC.

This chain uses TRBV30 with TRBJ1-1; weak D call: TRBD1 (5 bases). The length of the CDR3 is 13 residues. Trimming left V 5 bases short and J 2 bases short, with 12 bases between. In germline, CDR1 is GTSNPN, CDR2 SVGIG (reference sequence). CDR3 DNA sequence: TGTGCCTGGGCCCGGGGCCTAAACACTGAAGCTTTCTTT. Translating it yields CAWARGLNTEAFF.

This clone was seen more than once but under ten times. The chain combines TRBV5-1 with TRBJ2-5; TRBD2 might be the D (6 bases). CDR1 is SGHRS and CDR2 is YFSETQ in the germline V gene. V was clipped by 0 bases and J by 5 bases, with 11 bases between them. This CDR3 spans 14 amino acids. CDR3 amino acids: CASSLGTSRETQYF. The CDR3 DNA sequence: TGCGCCAGCAGCTTGGGTACTAGCCGTGAGACCCAGTACTTC.

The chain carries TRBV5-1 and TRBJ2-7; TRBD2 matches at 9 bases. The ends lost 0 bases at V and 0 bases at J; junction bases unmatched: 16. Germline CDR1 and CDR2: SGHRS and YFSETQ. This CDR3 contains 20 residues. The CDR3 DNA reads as TGCGCCAGCAGCTTGGCCTTAGGGCTCGGGACTAGCCCCTCCTCCTACGAGCAGTACTTC. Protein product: CASSLALGLGTSPSSYEQYF.

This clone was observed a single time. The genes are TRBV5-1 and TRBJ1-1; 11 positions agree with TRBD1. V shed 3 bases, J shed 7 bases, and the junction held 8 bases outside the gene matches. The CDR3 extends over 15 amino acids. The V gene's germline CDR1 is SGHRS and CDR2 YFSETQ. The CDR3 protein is CASSSGTGGSDEAFF. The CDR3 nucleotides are TGCGCCAGCAGCTCCGGGACAGGGGGTTCTGATGAAGCTTTCTTT.

The CDR3 loop is CASSHRDGGDQPQHF. In DNA, the CDR3 is TGCGCCAGCAGCCATAGGGACGGAGGGGATCAGCCCCAGCATTTT. The chain combines TRBV4-1 with TRBJ1-5, with D possibly being TRBD1 (5 bases). The germline V and J ends were trimmed by 3 bases and 5 bases, with 14 bases remaining between them. The CDR3 has 15 amino acids. Germline V lookup: CDR1 MGHRA, CDR2 YSYEKL.

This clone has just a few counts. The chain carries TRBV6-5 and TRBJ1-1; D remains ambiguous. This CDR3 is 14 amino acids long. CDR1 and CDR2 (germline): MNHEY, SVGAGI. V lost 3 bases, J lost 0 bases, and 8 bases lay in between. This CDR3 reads CASSYRMLNTEAFF. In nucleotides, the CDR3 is TGTGCCAGCAGTTATAGGATGTTGAACACTGAAGCTTTCTTT.

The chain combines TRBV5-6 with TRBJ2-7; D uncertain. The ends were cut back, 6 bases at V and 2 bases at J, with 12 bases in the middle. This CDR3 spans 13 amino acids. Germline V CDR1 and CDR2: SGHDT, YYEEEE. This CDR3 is CASNSDPTYEQYF. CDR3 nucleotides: TGTGCCAGCAACTCCGACCCTACCTACGAGCAGTACTTC.

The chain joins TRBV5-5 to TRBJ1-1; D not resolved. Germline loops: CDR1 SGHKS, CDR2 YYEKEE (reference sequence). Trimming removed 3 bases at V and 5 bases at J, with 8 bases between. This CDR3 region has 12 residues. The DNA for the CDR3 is TGTGCCAGCAGCTGGTGGGATACTGAAGCTTTCTTT. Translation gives CASSWWDTEAFF. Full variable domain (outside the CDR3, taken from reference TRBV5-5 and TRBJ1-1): DAGVTQSPTHLIKTRGQQVTLRCSPISGHKSVSWYQQVLGQGPQFIFQYYEKEERGRGNFPDRFSARQFPNYSSELNVNALLLGDSALYLCASSWWDTEAFFGQGTRLTVV.

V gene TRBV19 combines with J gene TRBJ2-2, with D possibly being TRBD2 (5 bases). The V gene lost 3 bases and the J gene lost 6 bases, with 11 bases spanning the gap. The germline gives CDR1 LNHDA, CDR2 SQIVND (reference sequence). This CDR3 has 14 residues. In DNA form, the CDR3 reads TGTGCCAGTAGTATCTCGAGGGTGGCCGGGGAGCTGTTTTTT. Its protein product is CASSISRVAGELFF.

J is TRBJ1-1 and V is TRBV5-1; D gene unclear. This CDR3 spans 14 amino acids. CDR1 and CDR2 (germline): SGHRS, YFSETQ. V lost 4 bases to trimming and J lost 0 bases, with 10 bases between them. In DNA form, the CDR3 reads TGCGCCAGCAGCGCGGTGACCGTGAACACTGAAGCTTTCTTT. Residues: CASSAVTVNTEAFF.

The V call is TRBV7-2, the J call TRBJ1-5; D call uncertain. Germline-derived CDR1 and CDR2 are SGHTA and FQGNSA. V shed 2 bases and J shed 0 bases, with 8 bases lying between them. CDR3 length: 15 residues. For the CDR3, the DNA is TGTGCCAGCAGCTTACGCGGGTATAGCAATCAGCCCCAGCATTTT. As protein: CASSLRGYSNQPQHF.